This record covers a single T cell receptor (beta chain). What it recognizes is unknown. The source of the sample is a study of regulatory T cells. Study results and caveats: Hydrophobic residues at CDR3 positions 6 and 7 were enriched in conventional CD4+ T cells of CD3G-deficient patients. Patient repertoires had restricted TRB V-J pairs and skewed V and J usage, most in Tregs.

Germline lookup yields CDR1 MNHNS and CDR2 SASEGT. The CDR3 has 13 amino acids. V gave up 5 bases and J gave up 4 bases, with 11 bases separating them. Amplification used 52 TRBV primers and 13 TRBJ primers. Sequenced by immunoSEQ multiplex PCR; TCRdb stores in-frame clones only, minus some. The sample records 30,000 to 40,000 clones, around nine tenths being singletons. This receptor was obtained from a person between 18 and 35 years old with CD3G deficiency. Sequenced material: conventional CD4+ T cells sorted from blood. V is TRBV6-1 and J is TRBJ1-1; the D gene is possibly TRBD1 (6 bases). CDR3 in amino acids: CASSLRGGTEAFF. The DNA for the CDR3 is TGTGCCAGCAGTCTGCGAGGGGGCACTGAAGCTTTCTTT.